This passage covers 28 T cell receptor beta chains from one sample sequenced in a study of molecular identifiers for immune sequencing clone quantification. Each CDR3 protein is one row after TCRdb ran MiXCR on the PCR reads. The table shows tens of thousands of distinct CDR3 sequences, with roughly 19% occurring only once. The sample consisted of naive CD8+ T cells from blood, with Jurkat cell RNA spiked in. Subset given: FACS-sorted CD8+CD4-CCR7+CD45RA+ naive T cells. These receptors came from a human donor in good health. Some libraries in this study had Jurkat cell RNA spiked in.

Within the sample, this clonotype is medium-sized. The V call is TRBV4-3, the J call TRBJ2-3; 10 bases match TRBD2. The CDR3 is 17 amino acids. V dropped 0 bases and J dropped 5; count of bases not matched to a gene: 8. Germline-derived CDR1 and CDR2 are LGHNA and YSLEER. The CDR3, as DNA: TGCGCCAGCAGCCAAGATGCTAGCGGGGGCCGGGGAGATACGCAGTATTTT. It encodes CASSQDASGGRGDTQYF.

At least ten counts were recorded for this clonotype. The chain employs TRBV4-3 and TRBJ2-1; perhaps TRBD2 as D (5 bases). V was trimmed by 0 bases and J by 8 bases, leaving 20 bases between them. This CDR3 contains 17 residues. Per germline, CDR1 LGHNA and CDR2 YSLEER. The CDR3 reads CASSQDRALAAVYEQFF. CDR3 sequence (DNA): TGCGCCAGCAGCCAAGATCGAGCGCTAGCCGCGGTATATGAGCAGTTCTTC.

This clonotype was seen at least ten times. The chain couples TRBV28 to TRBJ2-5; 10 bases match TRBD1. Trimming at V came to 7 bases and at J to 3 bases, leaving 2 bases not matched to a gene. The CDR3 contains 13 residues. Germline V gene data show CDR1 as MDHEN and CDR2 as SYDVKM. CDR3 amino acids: CASIGQGEETQYF. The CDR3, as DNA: TGTGCCAGCATCGGACAGGGGGAAGAGACCCAGTACTTC.

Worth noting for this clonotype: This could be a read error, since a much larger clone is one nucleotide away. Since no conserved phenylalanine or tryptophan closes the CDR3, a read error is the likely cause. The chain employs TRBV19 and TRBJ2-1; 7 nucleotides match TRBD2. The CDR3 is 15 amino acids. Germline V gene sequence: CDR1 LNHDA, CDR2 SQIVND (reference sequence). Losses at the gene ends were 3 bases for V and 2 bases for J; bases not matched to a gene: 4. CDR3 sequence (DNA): TGTGCCAGTAGTATGAGCGGGAACACCTACAATGAGCAGTTCCTC. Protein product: CASSMSGNTYNEQFL.

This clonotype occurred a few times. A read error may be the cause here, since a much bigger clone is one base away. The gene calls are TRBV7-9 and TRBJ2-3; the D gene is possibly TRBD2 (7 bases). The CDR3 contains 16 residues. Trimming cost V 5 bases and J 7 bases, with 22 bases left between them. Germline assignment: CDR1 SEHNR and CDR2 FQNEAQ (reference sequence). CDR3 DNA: TGTGCCAGCAGCCCAACGGAGGGGGGGACGACAAATACGCAGTATTTT. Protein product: CASSPTEGGTTNTQYF.

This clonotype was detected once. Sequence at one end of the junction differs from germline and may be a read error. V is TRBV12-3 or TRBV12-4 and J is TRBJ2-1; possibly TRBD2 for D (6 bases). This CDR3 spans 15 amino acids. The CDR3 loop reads CASSLVRGYSNEQFF. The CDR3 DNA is TGTGCCAGCAGCTTAGTCCGGGGGTATAGCAATGAGCAGTTCTTC.

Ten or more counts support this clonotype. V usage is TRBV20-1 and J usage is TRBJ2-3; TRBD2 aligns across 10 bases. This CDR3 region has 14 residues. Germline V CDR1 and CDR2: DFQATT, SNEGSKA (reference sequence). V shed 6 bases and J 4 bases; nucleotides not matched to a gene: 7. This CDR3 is CSAILAGLADTQYF. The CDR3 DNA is TGCAGTGCCATACTAGCGGGGCTCGCAGATACGCAGTATTTT.

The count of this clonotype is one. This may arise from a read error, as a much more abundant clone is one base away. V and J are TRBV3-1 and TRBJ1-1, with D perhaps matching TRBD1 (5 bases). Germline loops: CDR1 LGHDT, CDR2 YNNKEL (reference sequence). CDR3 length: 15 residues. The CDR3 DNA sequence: TGTGCCGGCAGCCGGCCGCGGTCGGGGGAGGTTGAAGCTTTCTTT. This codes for CAGSRPRSGEVEAFF. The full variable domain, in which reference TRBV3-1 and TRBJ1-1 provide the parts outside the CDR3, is DTAVSQTPKYLVTQMGNDKSIKCEQNLGHDTMYWYKQDSKKFLKIMFSYNNKELIINETVPNRFSPKSPDKAHLNLHINSLELGDSAVYFCAGSRPRSGEVEAFFGQGTRLTVV.

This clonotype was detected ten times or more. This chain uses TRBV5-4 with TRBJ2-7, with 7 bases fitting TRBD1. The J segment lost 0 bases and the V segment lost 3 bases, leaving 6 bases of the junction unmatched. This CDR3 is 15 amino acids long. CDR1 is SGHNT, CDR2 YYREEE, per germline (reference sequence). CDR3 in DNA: TGTGCCAGCAGCTCGGGACAGAGTAGCTCCTACGAGCAGTACTTC. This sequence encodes CASSSGQSSSYEQYF.

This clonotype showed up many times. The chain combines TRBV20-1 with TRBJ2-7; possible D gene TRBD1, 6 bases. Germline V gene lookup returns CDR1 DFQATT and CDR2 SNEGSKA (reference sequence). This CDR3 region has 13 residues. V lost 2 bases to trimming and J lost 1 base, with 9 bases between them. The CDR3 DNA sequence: TGCAGTGCTAGACCGGGACAATCCTACGAGCAGTACTTC. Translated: CSARPGQSYEQYF.

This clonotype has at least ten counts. In DNA, the CDR3 is TGTGCCAGCAGTCCGAGGACAGTACTCACAGATACGCAGTATTTT. It is translated as CASSPRTVLTDTQYF. J is TRBJ2-3 and V is TRBV6-5, with D possibly matching TRBD1 (6 bases). The CDR3 totals 15 residues. The V gene's germline CDR1 is MNHEY and CDR2 SVGAGI. The germline V and J ends were trimmed by 5 bases and 2 bases, with 14 bases remaining between them.

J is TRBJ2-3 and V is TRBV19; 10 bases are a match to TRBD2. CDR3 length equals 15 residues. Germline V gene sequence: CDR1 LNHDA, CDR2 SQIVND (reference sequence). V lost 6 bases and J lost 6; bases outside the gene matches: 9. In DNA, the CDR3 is TGTGCCAGTAGCCTAGCGGGAGTTCACTCCGATACGCAGTATTTT. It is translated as CASSLAGVHSDTQYF.

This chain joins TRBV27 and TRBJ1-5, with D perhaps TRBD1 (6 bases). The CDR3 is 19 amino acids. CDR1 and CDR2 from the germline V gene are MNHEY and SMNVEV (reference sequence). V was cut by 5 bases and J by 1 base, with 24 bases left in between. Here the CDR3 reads CASSLYGTNYGLSNQPQHF. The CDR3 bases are TGTGCCAGCAGTCTCTACGGGACAAACTATGGACTAAGCAATCAGCCCCAGCATTTT.

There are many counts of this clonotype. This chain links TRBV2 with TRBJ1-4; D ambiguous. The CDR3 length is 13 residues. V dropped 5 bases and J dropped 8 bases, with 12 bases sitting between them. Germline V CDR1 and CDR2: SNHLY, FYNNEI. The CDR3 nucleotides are TGTGCCAGCAGTCCTTATGACACCGAAAAACTGTTTTTT. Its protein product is CASSPYDTEKLFF.

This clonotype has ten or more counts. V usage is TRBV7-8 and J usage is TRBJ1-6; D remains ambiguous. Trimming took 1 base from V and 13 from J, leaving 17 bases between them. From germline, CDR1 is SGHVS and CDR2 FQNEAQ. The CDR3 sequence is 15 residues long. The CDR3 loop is CASSLGAGVPSPLHF. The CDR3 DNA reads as TGTGCCAGCAGCTTAGGGGCAGGAGTCCCCTCGCCCCTCCACTTT.

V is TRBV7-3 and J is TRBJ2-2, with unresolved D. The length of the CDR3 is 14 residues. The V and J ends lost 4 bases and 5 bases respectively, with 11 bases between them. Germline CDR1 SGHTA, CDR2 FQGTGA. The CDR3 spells CASSSNQSTGELFF. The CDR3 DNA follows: TGTGCCAGCAGCTCCAACCAGAGTACCGGGGAGCTGTTTTTT.

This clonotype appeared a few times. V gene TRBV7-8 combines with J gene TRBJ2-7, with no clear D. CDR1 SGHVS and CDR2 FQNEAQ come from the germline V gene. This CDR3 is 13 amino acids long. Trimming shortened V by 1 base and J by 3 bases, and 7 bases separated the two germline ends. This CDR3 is CASSLGLNYEQYF. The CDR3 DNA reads TGTGCCAGCAGCTTAGGCCTGAACTACGAGCAGTACTTC.

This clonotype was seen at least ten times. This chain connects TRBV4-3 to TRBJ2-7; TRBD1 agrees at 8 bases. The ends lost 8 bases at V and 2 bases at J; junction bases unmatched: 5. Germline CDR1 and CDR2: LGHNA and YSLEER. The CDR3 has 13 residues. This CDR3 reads CASGTGYPYEQYF. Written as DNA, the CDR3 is TGCGCCAGCGGGACAGGCTACCCCTACGAGCAGTACTTC.

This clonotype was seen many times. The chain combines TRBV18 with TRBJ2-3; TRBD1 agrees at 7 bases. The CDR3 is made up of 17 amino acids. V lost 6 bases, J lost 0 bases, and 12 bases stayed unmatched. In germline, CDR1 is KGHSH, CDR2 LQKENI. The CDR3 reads CASSLTPGTESTDTQYF. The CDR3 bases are TGTGCCAGCTCGCTGACCCCCGGGACAGAGAGCACAGATACGCAGTATTTT.

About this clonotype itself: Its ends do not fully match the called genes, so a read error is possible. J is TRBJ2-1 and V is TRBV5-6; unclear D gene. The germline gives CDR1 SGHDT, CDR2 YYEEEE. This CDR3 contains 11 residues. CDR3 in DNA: TGTGCCAGCAGCTTGATGTATGAGCAGCTCTTC. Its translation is CASSLMYEQLF.

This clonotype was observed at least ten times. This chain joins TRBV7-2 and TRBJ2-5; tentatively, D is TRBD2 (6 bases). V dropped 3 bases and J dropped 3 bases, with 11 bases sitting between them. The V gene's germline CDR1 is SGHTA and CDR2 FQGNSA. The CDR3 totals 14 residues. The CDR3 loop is CASSFDGLKETQYF. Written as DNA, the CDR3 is TGTGCCAGCAGCTTCGACGGACTAAAAGAGACCCAGTACTTC.

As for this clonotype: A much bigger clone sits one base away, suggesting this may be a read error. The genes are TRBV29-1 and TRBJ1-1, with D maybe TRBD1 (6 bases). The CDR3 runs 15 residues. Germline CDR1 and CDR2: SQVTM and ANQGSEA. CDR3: CSAVGGAGYNTETFF. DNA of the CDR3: TGCAGCGCCGTGGGGGGGGCGGGTTATAACACTGAAACTTTCTTT.

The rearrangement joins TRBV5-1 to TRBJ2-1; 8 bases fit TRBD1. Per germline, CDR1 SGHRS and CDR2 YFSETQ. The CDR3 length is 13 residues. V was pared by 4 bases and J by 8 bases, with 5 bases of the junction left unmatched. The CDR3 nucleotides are TGCGCCAGCAGCGTGGGACAGGACGATGAGCAGTTCTTC. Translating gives CASSVGQDDEQFF.

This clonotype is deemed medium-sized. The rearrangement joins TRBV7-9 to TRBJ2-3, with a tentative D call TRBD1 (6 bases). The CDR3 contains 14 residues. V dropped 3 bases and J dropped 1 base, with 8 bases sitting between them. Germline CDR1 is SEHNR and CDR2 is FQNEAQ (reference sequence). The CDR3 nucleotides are TGTGCCAGCAGCTTGCCAGGGGGCACAGATACGCAGTATTTT. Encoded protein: CASSLPGGTDTQYF.

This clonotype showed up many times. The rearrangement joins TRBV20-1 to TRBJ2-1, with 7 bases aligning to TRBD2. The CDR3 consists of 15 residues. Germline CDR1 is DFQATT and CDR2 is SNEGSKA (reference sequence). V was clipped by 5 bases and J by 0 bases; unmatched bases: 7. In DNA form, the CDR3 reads TGCAGTGCTCCCGAGCGGGGCTTCTCCTACAATGAGCAGTTCTTC. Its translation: CSAPERGFSYNEQFF.

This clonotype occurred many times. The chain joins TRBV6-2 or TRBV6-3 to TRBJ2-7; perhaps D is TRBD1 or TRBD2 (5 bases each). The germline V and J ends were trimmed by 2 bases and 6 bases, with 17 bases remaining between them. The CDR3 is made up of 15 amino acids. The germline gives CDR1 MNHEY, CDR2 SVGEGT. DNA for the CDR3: TGTGCCAGCAGTTACGTGAGGGGTCCCTACCGCGAGCAGTACTTC. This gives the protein CASSYVRGPYREQYF.

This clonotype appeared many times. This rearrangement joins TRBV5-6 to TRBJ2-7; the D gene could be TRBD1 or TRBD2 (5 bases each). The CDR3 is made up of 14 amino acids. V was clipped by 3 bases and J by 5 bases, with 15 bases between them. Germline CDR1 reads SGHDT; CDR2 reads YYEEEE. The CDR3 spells CASSWGFGVDEQYF. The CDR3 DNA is TGTGCCAGCAGCTGGGGCTTCGGGGTTGACGAGCAGTACTTC. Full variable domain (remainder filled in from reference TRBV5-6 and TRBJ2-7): DAGVTQSPTHLIKTRGQQVTLRCSPKSGHDTVSWYQQALGQGPQFIFQYYEEEERQRGNFPDRFSGHQFPNYSSELNVNALLLGDSALYLCASSWGFGVDEQYFGPGTRLTVT.

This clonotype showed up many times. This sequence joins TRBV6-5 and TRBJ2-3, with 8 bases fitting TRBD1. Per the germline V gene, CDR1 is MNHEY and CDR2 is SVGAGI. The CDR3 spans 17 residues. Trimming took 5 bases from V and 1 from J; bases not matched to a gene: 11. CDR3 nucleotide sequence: TGTGCCAGCAGTCGATCCAGGACAGGGTTGGGCACAGATACGCAGTATTTT. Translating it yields CASSRSRTGLGTDTQYF.